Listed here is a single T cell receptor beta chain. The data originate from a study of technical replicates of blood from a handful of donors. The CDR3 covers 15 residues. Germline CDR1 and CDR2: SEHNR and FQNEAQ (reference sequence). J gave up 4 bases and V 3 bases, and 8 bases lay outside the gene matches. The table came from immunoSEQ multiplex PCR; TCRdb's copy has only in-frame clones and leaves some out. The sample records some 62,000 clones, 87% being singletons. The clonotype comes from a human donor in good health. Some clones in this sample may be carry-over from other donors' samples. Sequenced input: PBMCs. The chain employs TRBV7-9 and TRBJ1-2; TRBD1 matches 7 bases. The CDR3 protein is CASSLDRSLIYGYTF. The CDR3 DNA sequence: TGTGCCAGCAGCTTGGACAGGTCGTTGATCTATGGCTACACCTTC.